This TCR beta chain was identified during a study of shared clonotypes between healthy human individuals. Study in general: Researchers drew samples from two women and three men aged 18 to 49.

The study, taken as a whole, reports: In a handful of donors, approximately 5% of naive CD4 clonotypes appeared in common. Compared with memory subsets, naive subsets generally had larger estimated richness.

Trimming took off 0 bases at V and 1 base at J, with 7 bases between the two ends. The CDR3 has 15 residues. Germline V CDR1 and CDR2: MNHNS, SASEGT. Profiled with immunoSEQ multiplex PCR; TCRdb holds only in-frame clones, not every one. The repertoire holds about 1.5 million clones, with 95% to 99% as singletons. Turning to this clone: The target antigen is unknown. The sample contains more than one DNA sequence encoding this CDR3.

The clonotype was recovered from a young man in good health. Sequenced input: naive CD4+ T cells sorted from blood. Specified subset: CD45RA+ positively selected. This chain joins TRBV6-1 and TRBJ1-5; D gene ambiguous. Written as DNA, the CDR3 is TGTGCCAGCAGTGAAGCCTTAGGAAGCAATCAGCCCCAGCATTTT. It translates to CASSEALGSNQPQHF.